This record looks at one T cell receptor (beta chain) sequence and its context. Germline-derived CDR1 and CDR2 are SGHRS and YFSETQ. The CDR3 loop spans 16 amino acids. V gave up 0 bases and J gave up 5 bases, with 14 bases separating them. The data belong to a study of cytomegalovirus exposure and HLA in healthy donors. The method was immunoSEQ multiplex PCR; TCRdb's version includes in-frame clones alone and lacks a portion of them. The sample yields 110,000 to 150,000 clones, almost 85% seen once. The receptor comes from a woman aged 30 to 39 in good health and CMV-seronegative. Specimen: PBMCs. The rearrangement joins TRBV5-1 to TRBJ1-4, with D tentatively TRBD1 (5 bases). The CDR3, as DNA: TGCGCCAGCAGCTTGGGCACCAGGGTGATAAATGAAAAACTGTTTTTT. Translation: CASSLGTRVINEKLFF.